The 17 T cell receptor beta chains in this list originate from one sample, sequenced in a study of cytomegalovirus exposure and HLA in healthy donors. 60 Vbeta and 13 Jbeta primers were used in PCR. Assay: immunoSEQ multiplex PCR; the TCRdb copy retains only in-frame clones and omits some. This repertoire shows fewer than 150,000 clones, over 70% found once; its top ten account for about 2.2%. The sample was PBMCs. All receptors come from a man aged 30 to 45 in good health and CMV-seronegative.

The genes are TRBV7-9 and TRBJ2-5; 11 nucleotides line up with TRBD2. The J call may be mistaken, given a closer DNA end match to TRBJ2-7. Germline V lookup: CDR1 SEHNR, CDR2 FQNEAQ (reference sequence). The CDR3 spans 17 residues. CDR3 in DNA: TGTGCCAGCAGCTTACATACTAGCGGGAGAAATGGGTACGAGCAGTACTTC. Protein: CASSLHTSGRNGYEQYF.

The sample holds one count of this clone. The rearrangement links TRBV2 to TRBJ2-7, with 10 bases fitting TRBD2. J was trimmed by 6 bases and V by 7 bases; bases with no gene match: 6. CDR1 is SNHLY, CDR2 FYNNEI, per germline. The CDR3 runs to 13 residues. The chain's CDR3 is CASMEREGSEQYF. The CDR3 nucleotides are TGTGCCAGCATGGAGCGGGAGGGATCCGAGCAGTACTTC.

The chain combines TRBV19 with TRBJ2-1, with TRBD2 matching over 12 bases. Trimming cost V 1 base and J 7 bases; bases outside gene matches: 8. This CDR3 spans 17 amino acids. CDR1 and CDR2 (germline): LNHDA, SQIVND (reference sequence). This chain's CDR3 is CASSIGVRTSGKNEQFF. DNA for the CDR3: TGTGCCAGTAGTATAGGAGTAAGGACTAGCGGGAAGAATGAGCAGTTCTTC.

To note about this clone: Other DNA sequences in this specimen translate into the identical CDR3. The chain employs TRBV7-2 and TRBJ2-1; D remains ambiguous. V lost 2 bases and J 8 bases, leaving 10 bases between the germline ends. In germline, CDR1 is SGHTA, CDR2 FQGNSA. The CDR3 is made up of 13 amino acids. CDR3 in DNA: TGTGCCAGCAGCTTAACGAGACTTGATGAGCAGTTCTTC. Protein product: CASSLTRLDEQFF.

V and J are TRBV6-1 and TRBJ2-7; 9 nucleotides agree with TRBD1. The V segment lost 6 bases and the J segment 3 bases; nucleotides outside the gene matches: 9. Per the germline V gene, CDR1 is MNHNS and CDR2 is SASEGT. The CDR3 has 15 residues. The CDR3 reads CASRLQGAPSYEQYF. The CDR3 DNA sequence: TGTGCCAGCAGACTACAGGGGGCCCCCAGCTACGAGCAGTACTTC.

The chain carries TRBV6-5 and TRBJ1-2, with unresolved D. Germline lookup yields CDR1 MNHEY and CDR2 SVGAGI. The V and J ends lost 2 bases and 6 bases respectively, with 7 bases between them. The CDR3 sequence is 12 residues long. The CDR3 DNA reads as TGTGCCAGCAGTTACGGCGGGCATGGCTACACCTTC. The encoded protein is CASSYGGHGYTF.

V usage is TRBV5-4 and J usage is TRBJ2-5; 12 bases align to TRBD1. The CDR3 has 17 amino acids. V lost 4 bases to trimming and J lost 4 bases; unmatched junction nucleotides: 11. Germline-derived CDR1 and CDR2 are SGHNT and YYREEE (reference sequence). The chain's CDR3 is CASSAPGTGGRRETQYF. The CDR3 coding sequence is TGTGCCAGCAGCGCCCCCGGGACAGGGGGCCGTAGAGAGACCCAGTACTTC. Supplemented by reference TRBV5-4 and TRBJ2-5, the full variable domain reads ETGVTQSPTHLIKTRGQQVTLRCSSQSGHNTVSWYQQALGQGPQFIFQYYREEENGRGNFPPRFSGLQFPNYSSELNVNALELDDSALYLCASSAPGTGGRRETQYFGPGTRLLVL.

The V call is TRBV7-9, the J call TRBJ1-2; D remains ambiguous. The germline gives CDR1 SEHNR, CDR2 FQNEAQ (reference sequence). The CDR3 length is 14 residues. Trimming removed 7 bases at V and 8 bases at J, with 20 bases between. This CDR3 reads CASNPVAHLGGYTF. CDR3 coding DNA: TGTGCCAGCAACCCGGTGGCCCATCTAGGAGGCTACACCTTC.

The CDR3 coding sequence is TGTGCCAGCTCACCTTCGATCTCTTGGCCAGATACGCAGTATTTT. It yields the protein CASSPSISWPDTQYF. J is TRBJ2-3 and V is TRBV18; D is ambiguous. CDR1 and CDR2 from the germline V gene are KGHSH and LQKENI. The V and J ends lost 3 bases and 4 bases respectively, with 14 bases between them. There are 15 residues in the CDR3.

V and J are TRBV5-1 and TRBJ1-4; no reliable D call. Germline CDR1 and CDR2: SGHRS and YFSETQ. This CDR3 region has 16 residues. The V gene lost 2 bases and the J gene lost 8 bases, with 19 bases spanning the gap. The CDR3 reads CASSLLPFSGGEKLFF. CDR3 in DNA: TGCGCCAGCAGCTTACTTCCTTTCTCCGGCGGGGAAAAACTGTTTTTT.

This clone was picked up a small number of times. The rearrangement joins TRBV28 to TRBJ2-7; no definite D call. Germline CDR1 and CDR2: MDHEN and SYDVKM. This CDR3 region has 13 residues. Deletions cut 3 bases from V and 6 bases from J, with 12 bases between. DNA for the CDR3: TGTGCCAGCAGTTTGATCTCTGAGTTCGAGCAGTACTTC. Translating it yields CASSLISEFEQYF. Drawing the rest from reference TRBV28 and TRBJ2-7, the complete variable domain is DVKVTQSSRYLVKRTGEKVFLECVQDMDHENMFWYRQDPGLGLRLIYFSYDVKMKEKGDIPEGYSVSREKKERFSLILESASTNQTSMYLCASSLISEFEQYFGPGTRLTVT.

CDR3 bases: TGTGCCAGCAGCCAAGCCCTGGGTAAGGGGCCCACTGAAGCTTTCTTT. This encodes CASSQALGKGPTEAFF. This rearrangement joins TRBV14 to TRBJ1-1; weak D call: TRBD1 (5 bases). V dropped 1 base and J dropped 4 bases, with 16 bases sitting between them. The CDR3 contains 16 residues. Per germline, CDR1 SGHDN and CDR2 FVKESK. The variable domain in full, with the rest retrieved from reference TRBV14 and TRBJ1-1, is EAGVTQFPSHSVIEKGQTVTLRCDPISGHDNLYWYRRVMGKEIKFLLHFVKESKQDESGMPNNRFLAERTGGTYSTLKVQPAELEDSGVYFCASSQALGKGPTEAFFGQGTRLTVV.

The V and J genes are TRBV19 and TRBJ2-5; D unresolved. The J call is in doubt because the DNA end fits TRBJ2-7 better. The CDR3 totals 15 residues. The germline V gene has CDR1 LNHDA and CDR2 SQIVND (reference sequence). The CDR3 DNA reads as TGTGCCAGTAGTATAGACTACCCACGATCCTACGAGCAGTACTTC. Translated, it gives CASSIDYPRSYEQYF.

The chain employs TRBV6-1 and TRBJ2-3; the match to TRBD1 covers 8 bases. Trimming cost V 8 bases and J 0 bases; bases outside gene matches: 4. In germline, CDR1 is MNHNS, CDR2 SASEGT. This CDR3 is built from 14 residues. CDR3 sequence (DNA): TGTGCCAGCTCGGACAGGGCTAGCACAGATACGCAGTATTTT. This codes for CASSDRASTDTQYF.

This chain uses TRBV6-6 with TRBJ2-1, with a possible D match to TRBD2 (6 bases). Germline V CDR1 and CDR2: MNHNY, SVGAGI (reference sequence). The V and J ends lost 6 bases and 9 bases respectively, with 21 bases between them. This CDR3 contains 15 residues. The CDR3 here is CASRRSRDVRGEQFF. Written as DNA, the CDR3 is TGTGCCAGCAGACGCTCCCGGGACGTGCGGGGTGAGCAGTTCTTC.

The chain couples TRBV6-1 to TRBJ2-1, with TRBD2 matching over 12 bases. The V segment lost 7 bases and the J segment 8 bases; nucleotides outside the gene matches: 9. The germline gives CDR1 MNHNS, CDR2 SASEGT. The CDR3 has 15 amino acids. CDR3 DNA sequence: TGTGCCAGCAACCGTCTAGCGGGAGGGCCGGATGAGCAGTTCTTC. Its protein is CASNRLAGGPDEQFF.

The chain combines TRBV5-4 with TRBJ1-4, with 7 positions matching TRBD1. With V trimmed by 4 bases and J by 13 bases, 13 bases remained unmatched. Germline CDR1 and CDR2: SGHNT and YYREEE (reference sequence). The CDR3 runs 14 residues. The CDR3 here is CASSLKTGSPILFF. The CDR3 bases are TGTGCCAGCAGCCTCAAGACAGGGTCCCCAATACTGTTTTTT.